These 21 T cell receptor beta chains were sequenced from one sample in a study of shared clonotypes between healthy human individuals. The table came from immunoSEQ multiplex PCR; TCRdb's copy has only in-frame clones and leaves some out. The sample has about 2.3 million clones, 90% to 95% seen once. The sequenced material came from naive CD4+ T cells from PBMCs. Subset denoted: CD45RA+ positively selected. The receptors derive from a man between 18 and 29 years old in good health. Some clones in this sample may be carry-over from other donors' samples.

The chain has TRBV6-1 and TRBJ2-7; 11 bases align to TRBD1. Germline values: CDR1 MNHNS, CDR2 SASEGT. This CDR3 is built from 14 residues. The junction had 9 bases not matched to a gene; V was cut back by 7 bases and J by 7 bases. In DNA, the CDR3 is TGTGCCAGCACTAGGACAGGGGGCGGTTGGGAGCAGTACTTC. Its translation: CASTRTGGGWEQYF.

This clone was detected only a few times. The V and J genes are TRBV29-1 and TRBJ2-2; D might be TRBD1 or TRBD2, each matching 5 bases. Trimming left V 7 bases short and J 5 bases short, with 14 bases between. The CDR3 covers 13 residues. Germline lookup yields CDR1 SQVTM and CDR2 ANQGSEA. CDR3 sequence reads: CSARVGVTGELFF. Written as DNA, the CDR3 is TGCAGCGCCCGAGTGGGGGTTACCGGGGAGCTGTTTTTT.

The rearrangement links TRBV5-1 to TRBJ2-1, with 8 nucleotides matching TRBD1. The V gene's germline CDR1 is SGHRS and CDR2 YFSETQ. The V and J ends lost 4 bases and 7 bases, in that order; junction bases with no gene match: 13. The CDR3 covers 16 residues. CDR3 in amino acids: CASSLPTGTGANEQFF. CDR3 DNA sequence: TGCGCCAGCAGCCTTCCTACCGGGACAGGTGCTAATGAGCAGTTCTTC.

V and J are TRBV27 and TRBJ1-3, with unresolved D. V was shortened by 0 bases and J by 0 bases, with 15 bases between the two germline ends. Germline CDR1 and CDR2: MNHEY and SMNVEV (reference sequence). The CDR3 contains 18 residues. Here the CDR3 DNA reads TGTGCCAGCAGTTTATCGAATGGACCAAATTTCTCTGGAAACACCATATATTTT. Translated: CASSLSNGPNFSGNTIYF.

The chain carries TRBV7-3 and TRBJ1-1; D is ambiguous. The ends were cut back, 5 bases at V and 7 bases at J, with 11 bases in the middle. Germline-derived CDR1 and CDR2 are SGHTA and FQGTGA. This CDR3 contains 12 residues. The CDR3 nucleotides are TGTGCCAGCAGCGCAACGGCGGGTGAAGCTTTCTTT. Protein product: CASSATAGEAFF. Based on the CDR3 plus reference TRBV7-3 and TRBJ1-1, the full variable domain is GAGVSQTPSNKVTEKGKYVELRCDPISGHTALYWYRQSLGQGPEFLIYFQGTGAADDSGLPNDRFFAVRPEGSVSTLKIQRTERGDSAVYLCASSATAGEAFFGQGTRLTVV.

V gene TRBV6-1 combines with J gene TRBJ1-5, with D unresolved. The CDR3 runs to 16 residues. V was trimmed by 2 bases and J by 2 bases, leaving 13 bases between them. Germline CDR1 reads MNHNS; CDR2 reads SASEGT. CDR3 in DNA: TGTGCCAGCAGTGAATTAGGGAGTGCGGGCAATCAGCCCCAGCATTTT. Its protein is CASSELGSAGNQPQHF.

The CDR3 loop reads CASRAGTGLTYEQYF. For the CDR3, the DNA is TGTGCCAGCAGGGCCGGGACAGGGCTGACCTACGAGCAGTACTTC. The chain links TRBV11-1 to TRBJ2-7; the match to TRBD1 covers 9 bases. Trimming removed 6 bases from V and 2 bases from J; junction bases left unmatched: 8. This CDR3 region has 15 residues. The germline gives CDR1 SGHAT, CDR2 FQDESV (reference sequence).

The chain links TRBV30 to TRBJ1-2; D is possibly TRBD1 (5 bases). The CDR3 length is 12 residues. Germline CDR1 reads GTSNPN; CDR2 reads SVGIG (reference sequence). V gave up 4 bases and J gave up 6 bases, with 12 bases separating them. CDR3 in DNA: TGTGCCTGGACCCCCTGGGGGGATGGCTACACCTTC. It encodes CAWTPWGDGYTF.

The V call is TRBV27, the J call TRBJ2-3, with 13 positions matching TRBD2. Germline assignment: CDR1 MNHEY and CDR2 SMNVEV (reference sequence). V dropped 5 bases and J dropped 7; count of bases not matched to a gene: 12. This CDR3 region has 17 residues. This CDR3 reads CASSPQLAGGPLNTQYF. CDR3 DNA sequence: TGTGCCAGCAGTCCACAACTAGCGGGAGGGCCTTTGAATACGCAGTATTTT.

This clone was seen once. The chain joins TRBV7-3 to TRBJ2-5, with D perhaps matching TRBD1 or TRBD2 (5 bases each). V was shortened by 5 bases and J by 5 bases, with 12 bases between the two germline ends. The V gene's germline CDR1 is SGHTA and CDR2 FQGTGA. The CDR3 covers 13 residues. Here the CDR3 reads CASSETREETQYF. In DNA, the CDR3 is TGTGCCAGCAGCGAAACCAGGGAGGAGACCCAGTACTTC.

The V gene is TRBV4-3, the J gene TRBJ1-2, with no clear D. This CDR3 has 14 residues. The V end was cut by 0 bases, the J end by 7 bases, with 12 bases between. Germline CDR1 is LGHNA and CDR2 is YSLEER. The CDR3 region has the DNA TGCGCCAGCAGCCAAGACAGTCTCTCGGTTGGCTACACCTTC. It translates to CASSQDSLSVGYTF.

The gene calls are TRBV6-1 and TRBJ2-7, with D perhaps matching TRBD2 (6 bases). The CDR3 is 14 residues long. Trimming took 3 bases from V and 7 from J, leaving 16 bases between them. Germline lookup yields CDR1 MNHNS and CDR2 SASEGT. In DNA form, the CDR3 reads TGTGCCAGCAGTGAGGGGTCAGGGAGGAGTGAGCAGTACTTC. It yields the protein CASSEGSGRSEQYF.

The rearrangement links TRBV27 to TRBJ1-2; TRBD1 matches at 9 bases. In germline, CDR1 is MNHEY, CDR2 SMNVEV (reference sequence). This CDR3 has 17 residues. The V gene end was trimmed by 5 bases and the J gene end by 3 bases; junction bases not matched to a gene: 13. In nucleotides, the CDR3 is TGTGCCAGCAGTCTCGAGCCGGGACAGGGACTTTACTATGGCTACACCTTC. It encodes CASSLEPGQGLYYGYTF.

This sequence joins TRBV5-1 and TRBJ2-1; 7 positions match TRBD2. The CDR3 has 15 residues. The junction had 6 bases not matched to a gene; V was cut back by 4 bases and J by 2 bases. The V gene's germline CDR1 is SGHRS and CDR2 YFSETQ. The CDR3 DNA reads TGCGCCAGCAGCCCTAGCGCGGGAGCCTACAATGAGCAGTTCTTC. Protein product: CASSPSAGAYNEQFF.

The chain has TRBV25-1 and TRBJ2-1, with D possibly called TRBD1 or TRBD2 (5 bases each). Germline CDR1 is MGHDK and CDR2 is SYGVNS. The CDR3 covers 13 residues. V was cut by 1 base and J by 16 bases, with 17 bases left in between. The CDR3 reads CASSESTQGVSFF. The DNA of the CDR3 is TGTGCCAGCAGTGAATCGACGCAGGGAGTTTCCTTCTTC.

This chain uses TRBV5-1 with TRBJ2-2; possible D gene TRBD1, 5 bases. The CDR3 spans 14 residues. The ends were cut back, 8 bases at V and 6 bases at J, with 17 bases in the middle. Germline lookup yields CDR1 SGHRS and CDR2 YFSETQ. CDR3: CASSDIGGPGELFF. CDR3 nucleotide sequence: TGCGCCAGTTCGGACATCGGCGGCCCCGGGGAGCTGTTTTTT.

This rearrangement joins TRBV5-5 to TRBJ1-4; TRBD1 might be the D (5 bases). Trimming shortened V by 1 base and J by 8 bases, and 12 bases separated the two germline ends. This CDR3 is built from 14 residues. Germline-derived CDR1 and CDR2 are SGHKS and YYEKEE (reference sequence). CDR3 bases: TGTGCCAGCAGCTTGACAGGAATTGACGAAAAACTGTTTTTT. Its protein is CASSLTGIDEKLFF.

This clone was counted a few times. The chain joins TRBV28 to TRBJ1-5; D gene unclear. There are 12 residues in the CDR3. Germline lookup yields CDR1 MDHEN and CDR2 SYDVKM. The V end was cut by 8 bases, the J end by 8 bases, with 13 bases between. This chain's CDR3 is CASVSSSEPQHF. The CDR3 bases are TGTGCCAGCGTTAGTAGTTCGGAGCCCCAGCATTTT.

This rearrangement joins TRBV11-1 to TRBJ1-3; D not resolved. The V gene lost 4 bases and the J gene lost 4 bases, with 17 bases spanning the gap. CDR3 length: 16 residues. Germline CDR1 and CDR2: SGHAT and FQDESV (reference sequence). In DNA, the CDR3 is TGTGCCAGCAGCTCCCACCAAATCGGGGTCGGAAACACCATATATTTT. Protein: CASSSHQIGVGNTIYF.

This clone has just one count. The chain employs TRBV14 and TRBJ1-3; D might be TRBD1 (6 bases). The germline CDR1 and CDR2 sequences are SGHDN and FVKESK. Trimming cost V 3 bases and J 0 bases, with 15 bases left between them. This CDR3 contains 17 residues. The CDR3 reads CASSQGGHSHSGNTIYF. CDR3 sequence (DNA): TGTGCCAGCAGCCAGGGGGGGCACTCACACTCTGGAAACACCATATATTTT. Variable domain in full (rest from reference TRBV14 and TRBJ1-3): EAGVTQFPSHSVIEKGQTVTLRCDPISGHDNLYWYRRVMGKEIKFLLHFVKESKQDESGMPNNRFLAERTGGTYSTLKVQPAELEDSGVYFCASSQGGHSHSGNTIYFGEGSWLTVV.

This clone was observed a few times. CDR3 bases: TGTGCCAGCAGTCCCCACAGGGCTGGGGCCAACGTCCTGACTTTC. It specifies CASSPHRAGANVLTF. The rearrangement uses TRBV28 and TRBJ2-6; D possibly corresponds to TRBD1 (6 bases). There are 15 residues in the CDR3. V was shortened by 5 bases and J by 2 bases, with 10 bases between the two germline ends. From germline, CDR1 is MDHEN and CDR2 SYDVKM.